The clone carrying this T cell receptor (beta chain) was seen at least ten times. These data are taken from a study of T cells in Graves' hyperthyroidism and ophthalmopathy. V lost 0 bases, J lost 5 bases, and 12 bases lay in between. The length of the CDR3 is 15 residues. In germline, CDR1 is SGHNT, CDR2 YENEEA. TCR beta CDR3 region amplification was performed from RNA transcripts. HTBI primers were employed in a first-round RT-PCR of the TCR CDR3. MiXCR, applied by TCRdb to the multiplex PCR reads, yields one record per CDR3 protein. The table has a few hundred thousand distinct CDR3 sequences, roughly 15% seen once; the top ten hold over 25%.

Sequenced sample: blood. The rearrangement joins TRBV11-3 to TRBJ2-3, with D tentatively TRBD1 (7 bases). This TCR derives from a woman in her thirties with Graves' ophthalmopathy. Here the CDR3 reads CASSLDGGGGDTQYF. The CDR3 DNA sequence: TGTGCCAGCAGCTTAGATGGAGGGGGCGGAGATACGCAGTATTTT.